Listed below are T cell receptor beta chains from one sample, sequenced in a study of Ad26.COV2.S vaccination and SARS-CoV-2 variants. Sequenced by immunoSEQ multiplex PCR; TCRdb stores in-frame clones only, minus some. Here the sample spans approximately 280,000 clones, around 87% being singletons. The source was peripheral blood, collected in a trial of Ad26.COV2.S vaccine versus placebo. The receptors originated from a person aged 18 to 59 who received the Ad26.COV2.S COVID-19 vaccine or a placebo. Both conserved end residues are part of each CDR3. The order of the fields is D gene, clone size, V gene, J gene, CDR3 protein, CDR3 DNA. D genes are given only for firm matches. Where a row states a size, it is once, few, many or the class of an expanded clone; other rows omit it.

d_call: -; clone_size: once; v_call: TRBV5-4; j_call: TRBJ2-3; cdr3_aa: CASSFASDTDTQYF; cdr3_nt: TGTGCCAGCAGCTTCGCTAGCGACACAGATACGCAGTATTTT
d_call: -; clone_size: -; v_call: TRBV6-5; j_call: TRBJ2-5; cdr3_aa: CASSWRIQETQYF; cdr3_nt: TGTGCCAGCAGTTGGAGGATACAAGAGACCCAGTACTTC
d_call: -; clone_size: -; v_call: TRBV5-5; j_call: TRBJ1-6; cdr3_aa: CASSLSDSPLHF; cdr3_nt: TGTGCCAGCAGCTTATCTGATTCACCCCTCCACTTT
d_call: TRBD1; clone_size: -; v_call: TRBV2; j_call: TRBJ2-2; cdr3_aa: CATRGLTGGNGELFF; cdr3_nt: TGTGCCACCAGGGGGCTAACGGGCGGGAACGGGGAGCTGTTTTTT
d_call: -; clone_size: -; v_call: TRBV7-9; j_call: TRBJ1-3; cdr3_aa: CASSPPGVRGNTIYF; cdr3_nt: TGTGCCAGCAGCCCCCCCGGAGTTAGGGGAAACACCATATATTTT
d_call: -; clone_size: -; v_call: TRBV5-1; j_call: TRBJ1-6; cdr3_aa: CASSSPGVGNSPLHF; cdr3_nt: TGCGCCAGCAGCTCCCCCGGGGTCGGTAATTCACCCCTCCACTTT
d_call: TRBD1; clone_size: -; v_call: TRBV7-9; j_call: TRBJ1-1; cdr3_aa: CASSSDTGGYTEAFF; cdr3_nt: TGTGCCAGCAGCTCCGATACAGGGGGTTACACTGAAGCTTTCTTT
d_call: TRBD1; clone_size: -; v_call: TRBV2; j_call: TRBJ2-1; cdr3_aa: CASSGFKGANNEQFF; cdr3_nt: TGTGCCAGCAGTGGTTTTAAGGGGGCAAACAATGAGCAGTTCTTC
d_call: TRBD2; clone_size: -; v_call: TRBV6-2/TRBV6-3; j_call: TRBJ2-3; cdr3_aa: CASNPSGEGTDTQYF; cdr3_nt: TGTGCCAGCAACCCTAGCGGGGAGGGAACAGATACGCAGTATTTT
d_call: TRBD2; clone_size: -; v_call: TRBV5-5; j_call: TRBJ2-7; cdr3_aa: CASSLGLAGGSYEQYF; cdr3_nt: TGTGCCAGCAGCTTAGGACTAGCGGGAGGCTCCTACGAGCAGTACTTC
d_call: -; clone_size: -; v_call: TRBV28; j_call: TRBJ1-2; cdr3_aa: CASSSDPERGYTF; cdr3_nt: TGTGCCAGCAGTTCCGACCCGGAGCGGGGCTACACCTTC
d_call: -; clone_size: -; v_call: TRBV12-3/TRBV12-4; j_call: TRBJ2-4; cdr3_aa: CASSEDRRVQYF; cdr3_nt: TGTGCCAGCAGTGAGGACCGTAGGGTTCAGTACTTC
d_call: -; clone_size: -; v_call: TRBV5-4; j_call: TRBJ1-2; cdr3_aa: CASSLRQVYGYTF; cdr3_nt: TGTGCCAGCAGCTTGAGACAGGTCTATGGCTACACCTTC
d_call: -; clone_size: -; v_call: TRBV5-1; j_call: TRBJ1-2; cdr3_aa: CASSLASDSRTNYGYTF; cdr3_nt: TGCGCCAGCAGCTTGGCCTCGGACAGCCGAACTAACTATGGCTACACCTTC
d_call: -; clone_size: -; v_call: TRBV29-1; j_call: TRBJ2-3; cdr3_aa: CSGAAEDTQYF; cdr3_nt: TGCAGCGGGGCGGCCGAAGATACGCAGTATTTT
d_call: -; clone_size: -; v_call: TRBV2; j_call: TRBJ1-1; cdr3_aa: CASSEALDRRRMNTEAFF; cdr3_nt: TGTGCCAGCAGTGAAGCGCTTGACAGGCGTAGAATGAACACTGAAGCTTTCTTT
d_call: -; clone_size: -; v_call: TRBV4-2; j_call: TRBJ2-7; cdr3_aa: CASSQPDSYEQYF; cdr3_nt: TGTGCCAGCAGCCAACCCGACTCCTACGAGCAGTACTTC
d_call: TRBD1; clone_size: -; v_call: TRBV7-2; j_call: TRBJ1-2; cdr3_aa: CASSLGSYRDRGFWGGYTF; cdr3_nt: TGTGCCAGCAGCTTAGGGTCCTACCGGGACAGGGGCTTTTGGGGTGGCTACACCTTC
d_call: -; clone_size: -; v_call: TRBV6-5; j_call: TRBJ1-1; cdr3_aa: CASSHDSRASEAFF; cdr3_nt: TGTGCCAGCAGTCACGACAGTCGGGCTTCTGAAGCTTTCTTT
d_call: TRBD1; clone_size: -; v_call: TRBV3-1/TRBV3-2; j_call: TRBJ2-7; cdr3_aa: CASSLGTGGAYEQYF; cdr3_nt: TGTGCCAGCAGTTTAGGCACAGGGGGCGCCTACGAGCAGTACTTC
d_call: TRBD2; clone_size: -; v_call: TRBV28; j_call: TRBJ2-2; cdr3_aa: CASSPPGLGNTGELFF; cdr3_nt: TGTGCCAGCAGTCCGCCGGGACTAGGGAACACCGGGGAGCTGTTTTTT
d_call: TRBD1; clone_size: -; v_call: TRBV12-5; j_call: TRBJ2-7; cdr3_aa: CASGSGTGSYEQYF; cdr3_nt: TGTGCTAGTGGGTCTGGGACAGGCTCCTACGAGCAGTACTTC
d_call: TRBD1; clone_size: -; v_call: TRBV10-3; j_call: TRBJ1-2; cdr3_aa: CAISDEGQFFYGYTF; cdr3_nt: TGTGCCATCAGTGATGAGGGACAGTTTTTCTATGGCTACACCTTC
d_call: TRBD2; clone_size: -; v_call: TRBV18; j_call: TRBJ2-5; cdr3_aa: CASSPVSGVGETQYF; cdr3_nt: TGTGCCAGCTCACCAGTCAGCGGGGTTGGGGAGACCCAGTACTTC
d_call: TRBD2; clone_size: -; v_call: TRBV19; j_call: TRBJ2-2; cdr3_aa: CASSLAGGAGELFF; cdr3_nt: TGTGCCAGTAGTCTTGCGGGGGGTGCGGGGGAGCTGTTTTTT
d_call: TRBD1; clone_size: -; v_call: TRBV5-1; j_call: TRBJ1-2; cdr3_aa: CASSLEGQGDANYGYTF; cdr3_nt: TGCGCCAGCAGCTTGGAGGGACAGGGGGACGCTAACTATGGCTACACCTTC
d_call: TRBD1; clone_size: -; v_call: TRBV10-3; j_call: TRBJ1-5; cdr3_aa: CAISPGQVDQPQHF; cdr3_nt: TGTGCCATTAGCCCCGGACAGGTCGATCAGCCCCAGCATTTT
d_call: -; clone_size: -; v_call: TRBV11-2; j_call: TRBJ2-1; cdr3_aa: CASSLRPEQFF; cdr3_nt: TGTGCCAGCAGCTTAAGACCAGAGCAGTTCTTC